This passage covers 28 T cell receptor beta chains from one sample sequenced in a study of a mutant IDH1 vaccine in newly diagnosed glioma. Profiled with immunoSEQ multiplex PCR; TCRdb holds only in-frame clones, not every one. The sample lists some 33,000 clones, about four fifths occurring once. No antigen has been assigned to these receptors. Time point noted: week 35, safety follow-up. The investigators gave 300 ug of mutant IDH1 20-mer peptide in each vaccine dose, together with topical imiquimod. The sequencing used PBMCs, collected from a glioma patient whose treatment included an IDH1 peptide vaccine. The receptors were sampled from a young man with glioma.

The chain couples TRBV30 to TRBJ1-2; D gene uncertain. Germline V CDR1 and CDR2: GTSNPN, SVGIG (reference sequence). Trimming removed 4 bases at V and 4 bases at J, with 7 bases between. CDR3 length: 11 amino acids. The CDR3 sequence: CAWTTSYGYTF. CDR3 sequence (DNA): TGTGCCTGGACTACCTCCTATGGCTACACCTTC.

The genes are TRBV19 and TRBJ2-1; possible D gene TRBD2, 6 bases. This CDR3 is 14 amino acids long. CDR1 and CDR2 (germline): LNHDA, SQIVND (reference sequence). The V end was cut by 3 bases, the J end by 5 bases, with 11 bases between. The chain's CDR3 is CASSISGGDNEQFF. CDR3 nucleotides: TGTGCCAGTAGTATCAGTGGAGGGGACAATGAGCAGTTCTTC.

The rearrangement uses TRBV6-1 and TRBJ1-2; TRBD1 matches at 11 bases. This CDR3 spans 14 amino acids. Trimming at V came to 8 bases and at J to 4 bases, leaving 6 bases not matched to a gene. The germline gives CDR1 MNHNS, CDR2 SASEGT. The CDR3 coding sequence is TGTGCCAGCTTTAGGACAGGGGGCGCCTATGGCTACACCTTC. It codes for CASFRTGGAYGYTF.

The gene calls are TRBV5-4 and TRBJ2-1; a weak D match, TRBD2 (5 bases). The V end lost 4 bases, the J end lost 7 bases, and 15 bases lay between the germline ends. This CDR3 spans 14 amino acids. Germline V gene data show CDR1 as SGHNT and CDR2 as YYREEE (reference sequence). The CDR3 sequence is CASSPYPLGNEQFF. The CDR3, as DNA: TGTGCCAGCAGCCCCTACCCACTAGGGAATGAGCAGTTCTTC.

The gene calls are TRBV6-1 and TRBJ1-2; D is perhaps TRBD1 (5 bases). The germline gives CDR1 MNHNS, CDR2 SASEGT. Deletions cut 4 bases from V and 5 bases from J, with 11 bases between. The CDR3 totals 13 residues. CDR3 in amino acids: CASSGGTFYGYTF. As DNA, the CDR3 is TGTGCCAGCAGTGGGGGCACGTTTTATGGCTACACCTTC.

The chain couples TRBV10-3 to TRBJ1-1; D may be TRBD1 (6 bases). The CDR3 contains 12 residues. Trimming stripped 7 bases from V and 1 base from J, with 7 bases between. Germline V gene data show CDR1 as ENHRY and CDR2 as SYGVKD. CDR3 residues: CAIMGANTEAFF. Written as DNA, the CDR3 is TGTGCCATCATGGGGGCGAACACTGAAGCTTTCTTT.

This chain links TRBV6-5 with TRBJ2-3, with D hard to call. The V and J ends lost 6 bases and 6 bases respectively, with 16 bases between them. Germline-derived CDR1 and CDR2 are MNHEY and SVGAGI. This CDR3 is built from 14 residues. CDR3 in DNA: TGTGCCAGCAGGCGCGCGAGGTATGCGGATACGCAGTATTTT. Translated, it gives CASRRARYADTQYF.

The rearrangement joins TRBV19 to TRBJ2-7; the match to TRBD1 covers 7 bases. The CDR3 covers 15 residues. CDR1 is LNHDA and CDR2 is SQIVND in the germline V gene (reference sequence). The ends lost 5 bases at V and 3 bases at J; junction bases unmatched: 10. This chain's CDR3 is CASSPAARQGYEQYF. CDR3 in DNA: TGTGCCAGTAGTCCGGCGGCGCGACAGGGCTACGAGCAGTACTTC.

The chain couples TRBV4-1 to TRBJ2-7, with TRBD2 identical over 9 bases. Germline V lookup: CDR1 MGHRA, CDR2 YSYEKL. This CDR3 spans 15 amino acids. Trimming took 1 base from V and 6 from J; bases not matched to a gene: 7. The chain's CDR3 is CASSQVGLAGIEQYF. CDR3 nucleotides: TGCGCCAGCAGCCAAGTTGGGCTAGCGGGAATCGAGCAGTACTTC.

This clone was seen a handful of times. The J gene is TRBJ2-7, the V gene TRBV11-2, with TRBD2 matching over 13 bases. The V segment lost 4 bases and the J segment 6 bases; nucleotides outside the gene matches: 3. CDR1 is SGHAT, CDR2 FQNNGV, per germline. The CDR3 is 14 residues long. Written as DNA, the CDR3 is TGTGCCAGCAGCTCGGGACTAGCGGGAAGCGAGCAGTACTTC. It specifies CASSSGLAGSEQYF.

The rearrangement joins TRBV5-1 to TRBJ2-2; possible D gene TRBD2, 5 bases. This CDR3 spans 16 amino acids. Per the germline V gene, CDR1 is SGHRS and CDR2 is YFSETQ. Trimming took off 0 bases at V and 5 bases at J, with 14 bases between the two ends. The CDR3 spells CASSLEGSRGTGELFF. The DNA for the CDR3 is TGCGCCAGCAGCTTGGAAGGGTCTCGCGGGACCGGGGAGCTGTTTTTT.

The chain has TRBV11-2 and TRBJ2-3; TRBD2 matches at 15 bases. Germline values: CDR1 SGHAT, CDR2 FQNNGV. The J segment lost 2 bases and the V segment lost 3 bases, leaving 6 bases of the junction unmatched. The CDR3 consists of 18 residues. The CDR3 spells CASSFPGLAGGITDTQYF. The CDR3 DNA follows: TGTGCCAGCAGCTTTCCGGGACTAGCGGGAGGAATCACAGATACGCAGTATTTT.

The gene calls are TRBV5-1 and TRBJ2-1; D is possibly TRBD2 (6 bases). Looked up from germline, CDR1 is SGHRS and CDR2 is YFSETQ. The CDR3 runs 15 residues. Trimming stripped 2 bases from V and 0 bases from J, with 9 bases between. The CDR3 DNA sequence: TGCGCCAGCAGCTTTAGCGGTTACTCCTACAATGAGCAGTTCTTC. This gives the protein CASSFSGYSYNEQFF.

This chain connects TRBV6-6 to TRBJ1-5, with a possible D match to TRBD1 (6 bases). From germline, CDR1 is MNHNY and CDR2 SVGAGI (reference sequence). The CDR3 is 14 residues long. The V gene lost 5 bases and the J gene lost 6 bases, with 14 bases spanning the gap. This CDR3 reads CASSDRSFSQPQHF. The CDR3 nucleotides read TGTGCCAGCAGTGACAGGTCTTTTTCTCAGCCCCAGCATTTT.

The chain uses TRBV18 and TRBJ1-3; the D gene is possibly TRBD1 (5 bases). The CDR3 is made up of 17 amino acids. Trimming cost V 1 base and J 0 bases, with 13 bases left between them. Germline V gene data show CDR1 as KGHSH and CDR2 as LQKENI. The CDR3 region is CASSPQVRELSGNTIYF. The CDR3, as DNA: TGTGCCAGCTCACCACAAGTCAGGGAACTCTCTGGAAACACCATATATTTT.

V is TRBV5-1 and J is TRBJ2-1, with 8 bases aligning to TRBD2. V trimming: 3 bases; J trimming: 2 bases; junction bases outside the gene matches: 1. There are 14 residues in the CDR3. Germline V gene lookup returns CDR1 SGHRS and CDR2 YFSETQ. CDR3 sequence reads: CASSSTSAYNEQFF. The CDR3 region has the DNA TGCGCCAGCAGCTCGACTAGCGCCTACAATGAGCAGTTCTTC.

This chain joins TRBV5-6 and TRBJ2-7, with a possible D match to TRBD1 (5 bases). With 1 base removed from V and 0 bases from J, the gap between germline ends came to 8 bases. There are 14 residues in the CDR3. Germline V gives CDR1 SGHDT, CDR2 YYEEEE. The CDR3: CASSLYRSSYEQYF. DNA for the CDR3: TGTGCCAGCAGCTTGTACAGGAGCTCCTACGAGCAGTACTTC.

CDR3 in amino acids: CASSLAGFRTQYF. The CDR3 nucleotides read TGTGCCAGCAGCTTGGCCGGATTTAGGACCCAGTACTTC. The chain combines TRBV5-4 with TRBJ2-5; D gene ambiguous. This CDR3 is built from 13 residues. The germline V and J ends were trimmed by 0 bases and 7 bases, with 10 bases remaining between them. Germline V gene lookup returns CDR1 SGHNT and CDR2 YYREEE (reference sequence). The full variable domain, completed using reference TRBV5-4 and TRBJ2-5, is ETGVTQSPTHLIKTRGQQVTLRCSSQSGHNTVSWYQQALGQGPQFIFQYYREEENGRGNFPPRFSGLQFPNYSSELNVNALELDDSALYLCASSLAGFRTQYFGPGTRLLVL.

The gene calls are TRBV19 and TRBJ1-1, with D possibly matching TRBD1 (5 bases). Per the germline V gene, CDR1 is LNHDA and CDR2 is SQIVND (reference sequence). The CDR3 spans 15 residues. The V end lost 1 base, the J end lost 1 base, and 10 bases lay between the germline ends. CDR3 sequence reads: CASSIVPGTNTEAFF. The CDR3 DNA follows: TGTGCCAGTAGTATAGTCCCAGGGACGAACACTGAAGCTTTCTTT.

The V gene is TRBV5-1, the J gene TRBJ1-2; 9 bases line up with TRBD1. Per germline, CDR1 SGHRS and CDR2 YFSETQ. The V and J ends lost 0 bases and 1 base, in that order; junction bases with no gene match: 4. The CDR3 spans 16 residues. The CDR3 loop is CASSLGTGVGNYGYTF. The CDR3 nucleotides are TGCGCCAGCAGCTTGGGGACAGGGGTGGGTAACTATGGCTACACCTTC.

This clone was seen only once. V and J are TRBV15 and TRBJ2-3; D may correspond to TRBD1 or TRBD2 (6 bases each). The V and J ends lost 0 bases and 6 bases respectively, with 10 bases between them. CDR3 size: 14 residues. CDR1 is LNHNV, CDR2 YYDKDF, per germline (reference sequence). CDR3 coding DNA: TGTGCCACCAGCAGAGATCCGGGGGCGGATACGCAGTATTTT. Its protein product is CATSRDPGADTQYF.

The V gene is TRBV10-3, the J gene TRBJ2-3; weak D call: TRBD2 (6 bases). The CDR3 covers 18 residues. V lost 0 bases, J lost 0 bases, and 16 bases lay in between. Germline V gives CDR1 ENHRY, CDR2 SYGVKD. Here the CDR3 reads CAISESGLRSGSTDTQYF. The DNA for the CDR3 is TGTGCCATCAGTGAGTCGGGGCTAAGAAGCGGGAGCACAGATACGCAGTATTTT.

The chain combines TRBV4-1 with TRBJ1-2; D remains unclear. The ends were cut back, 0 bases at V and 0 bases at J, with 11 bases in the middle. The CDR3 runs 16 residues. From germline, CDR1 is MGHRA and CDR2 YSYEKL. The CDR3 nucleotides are TGCGCCAGCAGCCAAGATAGTCGTCTAGCTAACTATGGCTACACCTTC. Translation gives CASSQDSRLANYGYTF.

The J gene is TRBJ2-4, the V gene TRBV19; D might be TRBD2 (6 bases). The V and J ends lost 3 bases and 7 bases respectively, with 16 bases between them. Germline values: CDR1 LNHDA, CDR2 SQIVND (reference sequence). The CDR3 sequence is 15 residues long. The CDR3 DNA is TGTGCCAGTAGTATTTTTGGGGGAGGCGGCAACATTCAGTACTTC. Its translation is CASSIFGGGGNIQYF.

The DNA of the CDR3 is TGCGCCAGCAGCTGGGGAGGTGCCAACACTGAAGCTTTCTTT. This encodes CASSWGGANTEAFF. The genes are TRBV5-1 and TRBJ1-1; D is ambiguous. Germline V gene sequence: CDR1 SGHRS, CDR2 YFSETQ. The CDR3 length is 14 residues. The ends were cut back, 3 bases at V and 2 bases at J, with 11 bases in the middle.

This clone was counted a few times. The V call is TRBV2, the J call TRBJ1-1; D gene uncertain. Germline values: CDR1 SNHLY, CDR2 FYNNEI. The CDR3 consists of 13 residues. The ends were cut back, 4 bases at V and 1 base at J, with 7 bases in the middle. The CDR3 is CASSALGNTEAFF. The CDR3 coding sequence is TGTGCCAGCAGTGCCTTGGGGAACACTGAAGCTTTCTTT.

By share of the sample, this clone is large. This CDR3 is CASSLGHGTMNTEAFF. The CDR3 bases are TGCGCCAGCAGCTTGGGACACGGAACTATGAACACTGAAGCTTTCTTT. The chain has TRBV5-1 and TRBJ1-1; D call uncertain. The CDR3 spans 16 residues. Germline V CDR1 and CDR2: SGHRS, YFSETQ. Trimming shortened V by 0 bases and J by 0 bases, and 12 bases separated the two germline ends.

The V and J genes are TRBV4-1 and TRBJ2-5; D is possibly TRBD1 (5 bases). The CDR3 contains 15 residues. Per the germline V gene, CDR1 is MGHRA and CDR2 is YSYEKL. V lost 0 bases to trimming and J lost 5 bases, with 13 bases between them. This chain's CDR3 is CASSQDGASLETQYF. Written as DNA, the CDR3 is TGCGCCAGCAGCCAAGATGGGGCAAGCCTCGAGACCCAGTACTTC.